This T cell receptor beta chain derives from a study of molecular identifiers for immune sequencing clone quantification. Overall study results and limits: For highly expanded clones, sizes could be underestimated when identical TCR molecules share a barcode. Spiked Jurkat TCR RNA equal to one cell could reportedly be picked out among some 1 million naive cells.

Concerning this clonotype itself: The target antigen is unknown.

Sorting captured naive CD8 T cells as CD8+CD4-CCR7+CD45RA+. For bulk TCR libraries, previously described methods and listed TCR primers were used. Via MiXCR, TCRdb re-called the PCR reads, giving one row per CDR3 protein. The table has around 470,000 distinct CDR3 sequences, 25% seen once. V was clipped by 3 bases and J by 2 bases, with 19 bases between them. This CDR3 is built from 18 residues. Per germline, CDR1 SGHVS and CDR2 FNYEAQ. Sequenced material: naive CD8+ T cells from blood, with Jurkat cell RNA spiked in. The subset: FACS-sorted CD8+CD4-CCR7+CD45RA+ naive T cells. The origin of this receptor is a human donor in good health. Some libraries in this study had Jurkat cell RNA spiked in. The V gene is TRBV7-6, the J gene TRBJ2-2, with D possibly matching TRBD2 (6 bases). The CDR3 coding sequence is TGTGCCAGCAGCTTGATCATCCGGGACTCCCTTAACACCGGGGAGCTGTTTTTT. This translates into CASSLIIRDSLNTGELFF.